These 15 T cell receptor beta chains share one sample of origin, sequenced in a study of cytomegalovirus exposure and HLA in healthy donors. Amplification used 60 Vbeta primers and 13 Jbeta primers. Generated by immunoSEQ multiplex PCR, the TCRdb table keeps only in-frame clones and is missing some. Of roughly 120,000 clones detected, approximately 15% appear once; the ten largest clones hold 1.9%. The material sequenced was PBMCs. Receptors were obtained from a woman aged 18-30 years in good health and CMV-seronegative.

Written as DNA, the CDR3 is TGTGCCAGCAGCCAAGAGGAGGTGCAGCGGGGGTGGCAAGAGACCCAGTACTTC. Protein sequence: CASSQEEVQRGWQETQYF. V and J are TRBV14 and TRBJ2-5; 8 bases agree with TRBD2. The CDR3 sequence is 18 residues long. The V segment lost 0 bases and the J segment 2 bases; nucleotides outside the gene matches: 11. The germline CDR1 and CDR2 sequences are SGHDN and FVKESK.

This clone was counted only a few times. This chain uses TRBV6-4 with TRBJ2-3; 7 bases fit TRBD2. CDR1 is MRHNA and CDR2 is SNTAGT in the germline V gene. Trimming at V came to 8 bases and at J to 2 bases, leaving 4 bases not matched to a gene. This CDR3 is 13 amino acids long. CDR3 bases: TGTGCCAGCGGCGGGGGATCCACAGATACGCAGTATTTT. Protein sequence: CASGGGSTDTQYF.

This sequence joins TRBV6-1 and TRBJ1-4; D call uncertain. Trimming pared 0 bases from V and 4 bases from J, leaving 9 bases between. The CDR3 has 15 amino acids. Germline V lookup: CDR1 MNHNS, CDR2 SASEGT. CDR3 DNA sequence: TGTGCCAGCAGTGAAGCGGGCCCTATTAATGAAAAACTGTTTTTT. Protein product: CASSEAGPINEKLFF.

The V gene is TRBV28, the J gene TRBJ2-7, with D possibly being TRBD1 (5 bases). The CDR3 extends over 13 amino acids. Trimming left V 6 bases short and J 2 bases short, with 11 bases between. The germline CDR1 and CDR2 sequences are MDHEN and SYDVKM. CDR3 residues: CASSWGRAYEQYF. CDR3 sequence (DNA): TGTGCCAGCAGCTGGGGCAGGGCCTACGAGCAGTACTTC.

The chain uses TRBV28 and TRBJ1-1, with D hard to call. V was clipped by 5 bases and J by 1 base, with 14 bases between them. The CDR3 sequence is 15 residues long. CDR1 is MDHEN and CDR2 is SYDVKM in the germline V gene. Here the CDR3 reads CASSGPGPENTEAFF. CDR3 DNA sequence: TGTGCCAGCAGTGGTCCGGGTCCGGAGAACACTGAAGCTTTCTTT.

This clone was picked up a small number of times. This rearrangement joins TRBV5-4 to TRBJ2-7; TRBD1 matches at 9 bases. Per the germline V gene, CDR1 is SGHNT and CDR2 is YYREEE (reference sequence). This CDR3 has 14 amino acids. The ends lost 4 bases at V and 4 bases at J; junction bases unmatched: 6. CDR3 DNA sequence: TGTGCCAGCAGCGGGGGACAGGGAGGGTACGAGCAGTACTTC. It codes for CASSGGQGGYEQYF.

This chain connects TRBV7-9 to TRBJ2-5, with D perhaps TRBD2 (7 bases). CDR1 is SEHNR and CDR2 is FQNEAQ in the germline V gene (reference sequence). V lost 4 bases and J 3 bases, leaving 18 bases between the germline ends. CDR3 length equals 16 residues. The CDR3, as DNA: TGTGCCAGCAGCTCCAGGTGGCGGGGGCGAGAAGAGACCCAGTACTTC. This translates into CASSSRWRGREETQYF.

The chain carries TRBV4-2 and TRBJ2-7; tentatively, D is TRBD2 (5 bases). V was clipped by 3 bases and J by 0 bases, with 12 bases between them. CDR1 is LGHNA, CDR2 YNFKEQ, per germline. This CDR3 comprises 15 residues. This chain's CDR3 is CASSQAGLSSYEQYF. The CDR3 bases are TGTGCCAGCAGCCAGGCTGGACTGAGCTCCTACGAGCAGTACTTC.

The chain couples TRBV9 to TRBJ2-1; tentatively, D is TRBD1 (6 bases). Germline V gene lookup returns CDR1 SGDLS and CDR2 YYNGEE. Trimming pared 3 bases from V and 5 bases from J, leaving 15 bases between. This CDR3 comprises 15 residues. The CDR3 region has the DNA TGTGCCAGCAGCGCCCCGGGACAAATAGACAATGAGCAGTTCTTC. This sequence encodes CASSAPGQIDNEQFF.

There are a few counts of this clone. The chain recombines TRBV6-5 with TRBJ1-6, with D unclear. The CDR3 runs 12 residues. V was cut by 6 bases and J by 4 bases, with 4 bases left in between. Germline V gives CDR1 MNHEY, CDR2 SVGAGI. CDR3 DNA sequence: TGTGCCAGCAGCCGGTATAATTCACCCCTCCACTTT. Its translation is CASSRYNSPLHF.

This clone was found a few times. The rearrangement joins TRBV5-1 to TRBJ2-7; 9 nucleotides match TRBD1. The germline V gene encodes CDR1 SGHRS and CDR2 YFSETQ. Trimming removed 4 bases from V and 4 bases from J; junction bases left unmatched: 9. This CDR3 comprises 15 residues. The CDR3 DNA sequence: TGCGCCAGCAGCATGACCGGGACAGGGAGGTACGAGCAGTACTTC. Translated, it gives CASSMTGTGRYEQYF.

The chain couples TRBV4-1 to TRBJ1-3; the D gene is possibly TRBD1 (6 bases). This CDR3 spans 17 amino acids. Trimming pared 4 bases from V and 8 bases from J, leaving 24 bases between. The germline V gene has CDR1 MGHRA and CDR2 YSYEKL. The CDR3 DNA is TGCGCCAGCAGCCCCTACTCAAGGACAGCAAGGATCGACACCATATATTTT. It translates to CASSPYSRTARIDTIYF.

The genes are TRBV7-9 and TRBJ2-7; 7 bases align to TRBD1. CDR3 length: 14 residues. V lost 5 bases to trimming and J lost 2 bases; unmatched junction nucleotides: 6. Per germline, CDR1 SEHNR and CDR2 FQNEAQ (reference sequence). CDR3 in amino acids: CASSARTGTYEQYF. CDR3 sequence (DNA): TGTGCCAGCAGCGCAAGGACAGGAACCTACGAGCAGTACTTC. Using reference TRBV7-9 and TRBJ2-7 for the parts outside the CDR3, the full variable domain is DTGVSQNPRHKITKRGQNVTFRCDPISEHNRLYWYRQTLGQGPEFLTYFQNEAQLEKSRLLSDRFSAERPKGSFSTLEIQRTEQGDSAMYLCASSARTGTYEQYFGPGTRLTVT.

This clone appeared a single time. This chain links TRBV10-3 with TRBJ1-3, with a possible D match to TRBD1 (6 bases). CDR3 length: 15 residues. Deletions cut 6 bases from V and 0 bases from J, with 12 bases between. In germline, CDR1 is ENHRY, CDR2 SYGVKD. CDR3 loop: CAIRNDRSSGNTIYF. The CDR3 DNA reads as TGTGCCATCAGGAACGACAGGAGCTCTGGAAACACCATATATTTT.

This rearrangement joins TRBV7-9 to TRBJ1-1, with D unclear. The CDR3 is made up of 14 amino acids. Germline loops: CDR1 SEHNR, CDR2 FQNEAQ (reference sequence). Trimming pared 0 bases from V and 2 bases from J, leaving 7 bases between. The CDR3 DNA follows: TGTGCCAGCAGCTTAGCAATATATAACACTGAAGCTTTCTTT. Translated: CASSLAIYNTEAFF.